Below are 29 T cell receptor beta chains sequenced from a single sample in a study of T cell clonality in common variable immunodeficiency. Data came from immunoSEQ multiplex PCR; TCRdb stores just in-frame clones and leaves some out. The sample contains roughly 40,000 clones, none of them singletons. Sequenced sample: peripheral blood mononuclear cells. The receptor source for this set is a person aged 18 to 75 in good health.

The sample holds a few counts of this clone. The CDR3 goes on 3 residues after the read ends, and that part is filled in from the germline J gene. The chain uses TRBV7-9 and TRBJ1-2, with D hard to call. Germline CDR1 is SEHNR and CDR2 is FQNEAQ (reference sequence). This CDR3 is 15 amino acids long. Incomplete CDR3 DNA: TGTGCCAGCAGCCCCGCAGCGGGAGTACTAGATACC. It yields the protein CASSPAAGVLDT. The full CDR3 protein reads CASSPAAGVLDTYTF.

This clone was picked up a small number of times. The CDR3 sequence is CASSVNNDYTF. CDR3 DNA, as far as it was read: TGTGCCAGCAGCGTTAACAATGAC. The chain employs TRBV7-9 and TRBJ1-2; D gene ambiguous. The read comes to an end 3 residues before the CDR3 does, leaving the germline J gene to fill in the end. The CDR3 runs to 11 residues. The germline V gene has CDR1 SEHNR and CDR2 FQNEAQ (reference sequence).

Details on this clone: The sequence runs out 3 residues before the end of the CDR3; the remainder is reconstructed from the germline J gene. The rearrangement uses TRBV20-1 and TRBJ2-7, with TRBD2 identical over 9 bases. Germline CDR1 is DFQATT and CDR2 is SNEGSKA (reference sequence). The V segment lost 3 bases and the J segment 4 bases; nucleotides outside the gene matches: 10. This CDR3 has 15 amino acids. The part of the CDR3 DNA that was read is TGCAGTGCTAGGCCCCCGGGACTAGCCGATTACGAG. Amino acids: CSARPPGLADYE. The whole CDR3 protein is CSARPPGLADYEQYF.

This clone has a count of ten or more. The read ends 3 residues before the CDR3 terminus; that terminus is restored from the germline J gene. V and J are TRBV20-1 and TRBJ1-3; unclear D gene. V lost 5 bases and J lost 4, with 12 bases in between. CDR1 and CDR2 from the germline V gene are DFQATT and SNEGSKA (reference sequence). The CDR3 spans 13 residues. The part of the CDR3 DNA that was read is TGCAGTGCTCTTTCATATGCGGGAAACACC. Translation: CSALSYAGNT. The entire CDR3 is CSALSYAGNTIYF.

This clone was observed a handful of times. Coverage ceases 3 residues before the CDR3 finishes, and the germline J gene fills in the end. The chain has TRBV7-9 and TRBJ2-7; D unclear. CDR1 SEHNR and CDR2 FQNEAQ come from the germline V gene (reference sequence). This CDR3 contains 14 residues. V was trimmed by 0 bases and J by 2 bases, leaving 8 bases between them. This chain's CDR3 is CASSLAQSPYEQYF. The CDR3 DNA, read in part, is TGTGCCAGCAGCTTAGCGCAGTCCCCCTACGAG.

The sample holds many counts of this clone. The read ends 3 residues before the CDR3 terminus; that terminus is restored from the germline J gene. The same CDR3 is also encoded by other DNA sequences in this sample. This rearrangement joins TRBV19 to TRBJ2-5; 7 positions match TRBD1. CDR3 length: 13 amino acids. Germline loops: CDR1 LNHDA, CDR2 SQIVND (reference sequence). Unmatched junction bases numbered 5, after V lost 6 bases and J lost 4 bases. The sequenced part of the CDR3 DNA is TGTGCCAGTAGGCCAGGGGGAGTAGAGACC. Its protein product is CASRPGGVET. The full-length CDR3 reads as CASRPGGVETQYF.

This clone was detected a few times. The read stops 3 residues short of the end of the CDR3; the missing end is completed from the germline J gene. The chain recombines TRBV18 with TRBJ2-4; D uncertain. The CDR3 totals 12 residues. The V gene's germline CDR1 is KGHSH and CDR2 LQKENI. Partial CDR3 DNA: TGTGCCAGCTCACCAGAGAACTATGGT. This gives the protein CASSPENYG. The complete CDR3 reads CASSPENYGQYF.

In its sample, this clone was seen many times. The read halts 3 residues ahead of the CDR3 end, with the missing end drawn from the germline J gene. J is TRBJ2-3 and V is TRBV7-9; 7 bases align to TRBD2. Germline V gene sequence: CDR1 SEHNR, CDR2 FQNEAQ (reference sequence). This CDR3 is 13 amino acids long. J gave up 4 bases and V 4 bases, and 2 bases lay outside the gene matches. The DNA read from the CDR3 is TGTGCCAGCAGCTCGGCGGGGGCAGATACG. The encoded protein is CASSSAGADT. The CDR3 as a whole reads CASSSAGADTQYF.

This clone was picked up many times. The read terminates 3 residues before the CDR3 end, so the remaining end is supplied by the germline J gene. The chain couples TRBV19 to TRBJ1-2; no reliable D call. Germline V gene lookup returns CDR1 LNHDA and CDR2 SQIVND (reference sequence). V was trimmed by 7 bases and J by 2 bases, leaving 11 bases between them. This CDR3 region has 13 residues. This CDR3 is CASIRGFNYGYTF. The covered CDR3 bases are TGTGCCAGTATACGGGGTTTCAACTATGGC.

This clone came up many times. The CDR3 protein is CSVKMPVNTEAFF. The DNA read from the CDR3 is TGCAGCGTCAAAATGCCGGTGAACACTGAA. The chain combines TRBV20-1 with TRBJ1-1; D gene ambiguous. The sequence runs out 3 residues before the end of the CDR3; the remainder is reconstructed from the germline J gene. The germline V gene has CDR1 DFQATT and CDR2 SNEGSKA (reference sequence). This CDR3 is built from 13 residues.

This clone was detected many times. The CDR3 end lies 3 residues beyond the end of the read and is filled in from the germline J gene. The chain couples TRBV19 to TRBJ2-7; TRBD1 matches 11 bases. J was trimmed by 4 bases and V by 5 bases; bases with no gene match: 4. The CDR3 extends over 14 amino acids. The germline V gene has CDR1 LNHDA and CDR2 SQIVND (reference sequence). The sequenced part of the CDR3 DNA is TGTGCCAGTAGTGTCCGGGACAGGGGGTACGAG. Residues: CASSVRDRGYE. The complete CDR3 protein is CASSVRDRGYEQYF.

Ten or more counts support this clone. The read finishes 3 residues shy of the CDR3 end, and the germline J gene is used to complete it. The chain employs TRBV20-1 and TRBJ2-3, with a weak D call TRBD2 (6 bases). Trimming took off 1 base at V and 2 bases at J, with 10 bases between the two ends. CDR1 and CDR2 from the germline V gene are DFQATT and SNEGSKA (reference sequence). The CDR3 loop spans 14 amino acids. CDR3 sequence: CSARGTTFTDTQYF. CDR3 bases read: TGCAGTGCTAGAGGGACTACATTCACAGATACG.

This clone was recorded many times. The sequence runs out 3 residues before the end of the CDR3; the remainder is reconstructed from the germline J gene. The rearrangement links TRBV18 to TRBJ2-7, with TRBD1 matching over 8 bases. The V gene's germline CDR1 is KGHSH and CDR2 LQKENI. The junction had 14 bases not matched to a gene; V was cut back by 2 bases and J by 5 bases. This CDR3 has 17 residues. The CDR3 loop reads CASSPRPGGGGTDEQYF. The sequenced part of the CDR3 DNA is TGTGCCAGCTCACCAAGGCCAGGGGGCGGAGGTACGGACGAG.

This clone occurred many times. The read comes to an end 3 residues before the CDR3 does, leaving the germline J gene to fill in the end. This rearrangement joins TRBV6-1 to TRBJ1-2; the D is unclear. Germline-derived CDR1 and CDR2 are MNHNS and SASEGT. This CDR3 is built from 15 residues. Trimming cost V 4 bases and J 4 bases, with 16 bases left between them. The sequenced CDR3 bases are TGTGCCAGCAGTGCTGATGCTGGAAAGGGCTATGGC. Its translation: CASSADAGKGYG. The whole CDR3 sequence is CASSADAGKGYGYTF.

This clone was seen a handful of times. The read gets to within 3 residues of the CDR3 end, and the germline J gene fills in the rest. This chain joins TRBV11-2 and TRBJ1-1; the D is unclear. The V gene lost 5 bases and the J gene lost 6 bases, with 13 bases spanning the gap. The germline CDR1 and CDR2 sequences are SGHAT and FQNNGV. The CDR3 is 13 amino acids. Partial CDR3 DNA: TGTGCCAGCAGCCTCACTCGAAGTTCTGAA. Residues: CASSLTRSSE. The entire CDR3 is CASSLTRSSEAFF.

This clone appeared a few times. The CDR3 goes on 3 residues after the read ends, and that part is filled in from the germline J gene. This chain connects TRBV18 to TRBJ1-1; D not resolved. The germline V gene has CDR1 KGHSH and CDR2 LQKENI. The CDR3 spans 13 residues. Deletions cut 2 bases from V and 5 bases from J, with 9 bases between. The CDR3 loop is CASSPISRTEAFF. The CDR3 bases that were read are TGTGCCAGCTCACCAATTTCCCGGACTGAA.

Turning to this clone: The sequenced fragment ends 3 residues before the CDR3 boundary, so the rest is inferred from the germline J gene. V gene TRBV5-6 combines with J gene TRBJ1-2; the match to TRBD1 covers 7 bases. The germline gives CDR1 SGHDT, CDR2 YYEEEE. The CDR3 consists of 15 residues. Partial CDR3 DNA: TGTGCCAGCAGCTTTAGACAGGGTGTCGTCTACGAG. Translated: CASSFRQGVVYE. The whole CDR3 region reads CASSFRQGVVYEYTF.

This clone was counted at least ten times. The read terminates 3 residues ahead of where the CDR3 ends, so the germline J gene completes it. The genes are TRBV19 and TRBJ2-7; TRBD1 matches at 7 bases. Trimming removed 6 bases from V and 2 bases from J; junction bases left unmatched: 7. Germline CDR1 reads LNHDA; CDR2 reads SQIVND (reference sequence). The CDR3 runs to 14 residues. CDR3 sequence reads: CASSSSGGAYEQYF. The DNA read from the CDR3 is TGTGCCAGTAGCTCTTCAGGGGGAGCCTACGAG.

At least ten counts were recorded for this clone. CDR3 protein: CASSMGAGLNYEQYF. The DNA read from the CDR3 is TGTGCCAGTAGTATGGGCGCGGGACTCAACTACGAG. The chain combines TRBV19 with TRBJ2-7; the D gene is possibly TRBD2 (6 bases). The read falls 3 residues short of the CDR3 end, and the missing part is taken from the germline J gene. The CDR3 contains 15 residues. In germline, CDR1 is LNHDA, CDR2 SQIVND (reference sequence). The V end lost 3 bases, the J end lost 3 bases, and 15 bases lay between the germline ends. Full variable domain (rest looked up from reference TRBV19 and TRBJ2-7): DGGITQSPKYLFRKEGQNVTLSCEQNLNHDAMYWYRQDPGQGLRLIYYSQIVNDFQKGDIAEGYSVSREKKESFPLTVTSAQKNPTAFYLCASSMGAGLNYEQYFGPGTRLTVT.

This clone was seen repeatedly, ten times or more. With the read ending 3 residues before the CDR3 end, the germline J gene is used to fill in that end. The V call is TRBV27, the J call TRBJ2-1; 11 positions agree with TRBD1. The CDR3 is made up of 18 amino acids. J lost 9 bases, V lost 1 base, and 14 bases had no gene match. Germline-derived CDR1 and CDR2 are MNHEY and SMNVEV (reference sequence). CDR3 DNA, as far as it was read: TGTGCCAGCAGTTTATTTGCCCCCGGACAGGGGGCAGGCGGTGAG. Translated, it gives CASSLFAPGQGAGGE. The complete CDR3 reads CASSLFAPGQGAGGEQFF.

This clone was counted at least ten times. The observed sequence ends 3 residues before the CDR3 terminus, with the missing tail filled in from the germline J gene. This rearrangement joins TRBV4-2 to TRBJ1-4; TRBD1 matches 9 bases. CDR1 is LGHNA and CDR2 is YNFKEQ in the germline V gene. CDR3 length equals 16 residues. With V trimmed by 1 base and J by 4 bases, 4 bases remained unmatched. The CDR3 bases that were read are TGTGCCAGCAGCCAAGGTTTGACAGGGGGTAATGAAAAA. This gives the protein CASSQGLTGGNEK. Given in full, the CDR3 is CASSQGLTGGNEKLFF.

This clone was observed many times. The read gets to within 3 residues of the CDR3 end, and the germline J gene fills in the rest. This rearrangement joins TRBV7-2 to TRBJ2-6, with a weak D call TRBD2 (7 bases). The germline V gene encodes CDR1 SGHTA and CDR2 FQGNSA. Deletions cut 0 bases from V and 3 bases from J, with 15 bases between. CDR3 length equals 18 residues. CDR3 protein: CASSLAMRGGFGANVLTF. The part of the CDR3 DNA that was read is TGTGCCAGCAGCTTAGCGATGAGGGGGGGCTTTGGGGCCAACGTC.

This clone was counted ten times or more. The read comes to an end 3 residues before the CDR3 does, leaving the germline J gene to fill in the end. The chain links TRBV20-1 to TRBJ2-2, with TRBD1 matching over 8 bases. The germline V gene encodes CDR1 DFQATT and CDR2 SNEGSKA (reference sequence). This CDR3 spans 15 amino acids. CDR3 bases read: TGCAGTGCTAGAGCGCGAGACAGGGGATACGAAAAG. It yields the protein CSARARDRGYEK. From start to end, the CDR3 is CSARARDRGYEKLFF.

This clone has ten or more counts. The sequence runs out 3 residues before the end of the CDR3; the remainder is reconstructed from the germline J gene. This chain uses TRBV20-1 with TRBJ2-7; TRBD2 matches at 10 bases. The V and J ends lost 2 bases and 1 base, in that order; junction bases with no gene match: 5. This CDR3 comprises 15 residues. Germline V gives CDR1 DFQATT, CDR2 SNEGSKA (reference sequence). CDR3 sequence: CSARLPGLASYEQYF. Partial CDR3 DNA: TGCAGTGCTAGACTACCGGGACTAGCGTCCTACGAG.

This clone was observed at least ten times. The DNA ends 3 residues before the CDR3 does, and the rest of the CDR3 is filled in from the germline J gene. This chain joins TRBV7-6 and TRBJ2-5; D call uncertain. Germline V lookup: CDR1 SGHVS, CDR2 FNYEAQ. V was cut by 6 bases and J by 4 bases, with 9 bases left in between. The CDR3 has 12 residues. CDR3 DNA (partial): TGTGCCAGCAGTCCCGCCGGAGAGACC. This encodes CASSPAGET. The whole CDR3 reads CASSPAGETQYF.

Regarding this clone: The CDR3 end is not reached by the read, which stops 3 residues before it; the germline J gene fills it in. V is TRBV2 and J is TRBJ2-7; D uncertain. CDR3 length: 13 amino acids. Germline CDR1 reads SNHLY; CDR2 reads FYNNEI. V was trimmed by 3 bases and J by 3 bases, leaving 9 bases between them. The sequenced CDR3 bases are TGTGCCAGCAGTGATGGGCAGAGCTACGAG. Its translation: CASSDGQSYE. The full CDR3 protein is CASSDGQSYEQYF.

There are many counts of this clone. The observed sequence ends 3 residues before the CDR3 terminus, with the missing tail filled in from the germline J gene. The chain carries TRBV7-8 and TRBJ2-2; D is possibly TRBD2 (6 bases). Looked up from germline, CDR1 is SGHVS and CDR2 is FQNEAQ. This CDR3 spans 17 amino acids. The V end was cut by 1 base, the J end by 8 bases, with 20 bases between. CDR3 bases read: TGTGCCAGCAGCTTAGGGGAGGTTGGCATAAGGACTGGGGAG. As protein: CASSLGEVGIRTGE. Given in full, the CDR3 is CASSLGEVGIRTGELFF.

Many counts were recorded for this clone. The CDR3 end falls 3 residues outside the read, so it is completed with the germline J gene. The V call is TRBV23-1, the J call TRBJ2-7; 9 nucleotides align to TRBD1. TRBV23-1 qualifies as an ORF whose function is uncertain. The junction had 4 bases not matched to a gene; V was cut back by 2 bases and J by 2 bases. There are 15 residues in the CDR3. The CDR3 bases that were read are TGCGCCAGCAGTCAACTCCGGGACAGGGCCTACGAG. Translation gives CASSQLRDRAYE. The whole CDR3 protein is CASSQLRDRAYEQYF.

This clone was counted at least ten times. The read ends 3 residues shy of where the CDR3 ends; the end is completed using the germline J gene. This rearrangement joins TRBV20-1 to TRBJ2-3, with 10 nucleotides matching TRBD2. J lost 3 bases, V lost 6 bases, and 9 bases had no gene match. The CDR3 extends over 15 amino acids. Germline V gene data show CDR1 as DFQATT and CDR2 as SNEGSKA (reference sequence). The DNA read from the CDR3 is TGCAGTGCGAAATTAGCGGGGGGCAGTACAGATACG. Translating gives CSAKLAGGSTDT. In full, the CDR3 is CSAKLAGGSTDTQYF.